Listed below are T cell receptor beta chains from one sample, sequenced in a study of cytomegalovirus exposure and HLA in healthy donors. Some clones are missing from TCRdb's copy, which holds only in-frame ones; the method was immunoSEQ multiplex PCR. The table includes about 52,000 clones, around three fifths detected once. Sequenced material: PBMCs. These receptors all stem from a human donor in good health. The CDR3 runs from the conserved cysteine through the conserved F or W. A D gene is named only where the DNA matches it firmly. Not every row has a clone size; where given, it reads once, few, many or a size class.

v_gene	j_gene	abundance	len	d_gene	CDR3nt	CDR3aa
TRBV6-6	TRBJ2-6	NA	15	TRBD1	TGTGCCAGCAGTTCAGGGGGCGCTGGGGCCAACGTCCTGACTTTC	CASSSGGAGANVLTF
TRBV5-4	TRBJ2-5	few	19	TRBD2	TGTGCCAGCGCTTGGCAAATCAGCATTGGGGGGGGACCCCAAGAGACCCAGTACTTC	CASAWQISIGGGPQETQYF
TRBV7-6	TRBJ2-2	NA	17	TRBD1	TGTGCCAGCAGCTTAGCGGCCGGGACAGGGGGCACCGGGGAGCTGTTTTTT	CASSLAAGTGGTGELFF
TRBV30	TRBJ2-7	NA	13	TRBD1	TGTGCCTGGAGTTTCGGACAGGGTTACGAGCAGTACTTC	CAWSFGQGYEQYF
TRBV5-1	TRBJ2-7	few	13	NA	TGCGCCAGCAGCTTAACAGGTGCGTACGAGCAGTACTTC	CASSLTGAYEQYF
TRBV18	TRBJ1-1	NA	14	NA	TGTGCCAGCTCACCCAATACAGTGAACACTGAAGCTTTCTTT	CASSPNTVNTEAFF
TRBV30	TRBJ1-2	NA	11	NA	TGTGCCTGGAGTGACTACTATGGCTACACCTTC	CAWSDYYGYTF
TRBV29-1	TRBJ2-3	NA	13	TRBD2	TGCAGCGTCCCGACTAGCGGGGGAGATACGCAGTATTTT	CSVPTSGGDTQYF
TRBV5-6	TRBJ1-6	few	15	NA	TGTGCCAGCAGCTACCAGGGCACCAGGGATTCACCCCTCCACTTT	CASSYQGTRDSPLHF
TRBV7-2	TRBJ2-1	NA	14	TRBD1	TGTGCCAGCACCCGACCGGACAGGGCGGGTGAGCAGTTCTTC	CASTRPDRAGEQFF
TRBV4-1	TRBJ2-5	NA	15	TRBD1	TGCGCCAGCAGAAGACTCGGACAGGGTGGAGAGACCCAGTACTTC	CASRRLGQGGETQYF
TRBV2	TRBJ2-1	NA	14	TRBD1	TGTGCCAGCAGTGGGACAGGGGGTTACAATGAGCAGTTCTTC	CASSGTGGYNEQFF
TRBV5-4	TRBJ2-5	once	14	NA	TGTGCCAGCAGCTTGGTCACAGGGCTAGAGACCCAGTACTTC	CASSLVTGLETQYF
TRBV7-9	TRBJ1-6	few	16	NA	TGTGCCAGCAGCCCCCTCGAGCTCTACAGGGATTCACCCCTCCACTTT	CASSPLELYRDSPLHF
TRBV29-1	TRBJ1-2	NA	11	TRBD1	TGCAGCGTAGGACAGGGGGGTGGCTACACCTTC	CSVGQGGGYTF
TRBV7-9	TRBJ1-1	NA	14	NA	TGTGCCAGCAGCTTAGCTATGGCGAACACTGAAGCTTTCTTT	CASSLAMANTEAFF
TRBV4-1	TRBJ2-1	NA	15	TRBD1	TGCGCCAGCAGCCCCCGGGACAGGATCGGCAATGAGCAGTTCTTC	CASSPRDRIGNEQFF
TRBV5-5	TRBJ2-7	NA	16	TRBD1	TGTGCCAGCAGCTTGGCCGGACAGGGAGTACCATACGAGCAGTACTTC	CASSLAGQGVPYEQYF
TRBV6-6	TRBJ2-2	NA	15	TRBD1	TGTGCCAGCCGAAAGCAGGGGGCGGACACCGGGGAGCTGTTTTTT	CASRKQGADTGELFF
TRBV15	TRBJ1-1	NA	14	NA	TGTGCCACCAGCAGCGACTCGCGGCGGACTGAAGCTTTCTTT	CATSSDSRRTEAFF
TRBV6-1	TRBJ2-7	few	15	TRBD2	TGTGCCAGCAGTGAAGCGGCGGGGGGGCCATACGAGCAGTACTTC	CASSEAAGGPYEQYF
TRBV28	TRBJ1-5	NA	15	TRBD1	TGTGCCAGCAGCCCTACAGGGGCCAGCAATCAGCCCCAGCATTTT	CASSPTGASNQPQHF
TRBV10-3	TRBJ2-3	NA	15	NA	TGTGCCATCAGTCCAAAAACTGGAGGAGCAGATACGCAGTATTTT	CAISPKTGGADTQYF
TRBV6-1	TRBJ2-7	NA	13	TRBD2	TGTGCCAGCAGTGGCGGGAGAGAGAAGAAGCAGTACTTC	CASSGGREKKQYF
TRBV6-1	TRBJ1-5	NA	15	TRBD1	TGTGCCAGCAGTGAAGCCGGACAGGCCAGGCAGCCCCAGCATTTT	CASSEAGQARQPQHF
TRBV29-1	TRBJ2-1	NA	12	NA	TGCAGCGTTGAGCACGGTTACAATGAGCAGTTCTTC	CSVEHGYNEQFF
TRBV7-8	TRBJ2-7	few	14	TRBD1	TGTGCCAGCAGCCAGACAGGGGGGGCCTACGAGCAGTACTTC	CASSQTGGAYEQYF
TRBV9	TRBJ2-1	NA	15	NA	TGTGCCAGCAGCGTTCCAGGACGGGAGTACAATGAGCAGTTCTTC	CASSVPGREYNEQFF
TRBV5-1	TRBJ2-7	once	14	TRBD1	TGCGCCAGCTCCCGGGACAGGGGGCTATACGAGCAGTACTTC	CASSRDRGLYEQYF
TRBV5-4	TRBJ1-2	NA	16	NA	TGTGCCAGCAGCTTCCACCGGGAGAACACCATCTATGGCTACACCTTC	CASSFHRENTIYGYTF
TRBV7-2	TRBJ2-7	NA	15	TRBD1	TGTGCCAGCAGCTCCCAGGGACAGGTTCCCATCGAGCAGTACTTC	CASSSQGQVPIEQYF
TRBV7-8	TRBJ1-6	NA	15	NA	TGTGCCAGCAGCTCCTTGGGGGGTTCGAATTCACCCCTCCACTTT	CASSSLGGSNSPLHF
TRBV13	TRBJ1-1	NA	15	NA	TGTGCCAGCAGCCGTGGTGAGGGCGGGGGCACTGAAGCTTTCTTT	CASSRGEGGGTEAFF
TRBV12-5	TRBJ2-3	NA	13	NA	TGTGCTAGTGGTGGGGGGGCCGCAGATACGCAGTATTTT	CASGGGAADTQYF
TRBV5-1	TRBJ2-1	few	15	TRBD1	TGCGCCAGCCGACCGTGGACAGGGACCTACAATGAGCAGTTCTTC	CASRPWTGTYNEQFF
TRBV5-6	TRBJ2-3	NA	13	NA	TGTGCCAGCAGCTTGGATCTCGGAGATACGCAGTATTTT	CASSLDLGDTQYF
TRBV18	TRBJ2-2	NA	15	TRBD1	TGTGCCAGCTCGCAAGGACAGGGTAACACCGGGGAGCTGTTTTTT	CASSQGQGNTGELFF
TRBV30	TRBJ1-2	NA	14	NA	TGTGCCTGGAGTACTCTGACGCCCCGGGATGGCTACACCTTC	CAWSTLTPRDGYTF
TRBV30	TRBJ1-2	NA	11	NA	TGTGCCTGTGGGGGGGCTCATGGCTACACCTTC	CACGGAHGYTF
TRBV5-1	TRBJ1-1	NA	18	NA	TGCGCCAGCAGCTTGGATCCCGTGGCAGGGACAATGAACACTGAAGCTTTCTTT	CASSLDPVAGTMNTEAFF
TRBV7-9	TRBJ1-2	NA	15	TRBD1	TGTGCCAGCAGCTCACAGGGGGCTCGCGACTATGGCTACACCTTC	CASSSQGARDYGYTF
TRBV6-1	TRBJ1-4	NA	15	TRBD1	TGTGCCAGCAGTGAAGCCTCGACAGGGCCTGAAAAACTGTTTTTT	CASSEASTGPEKLFF
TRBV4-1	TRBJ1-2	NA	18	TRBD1	TGCGCCAGCAGCCAAATGGGACAGGGACGGGGCTCAGGCTATGGCTACACCTTC	CASSQMGQGRGSGYGYTF
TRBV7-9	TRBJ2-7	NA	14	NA	TGTGCCAGCAGCTGGGGGATGGGGGCTGGCGAGCAGTACTTC	CASSWGMGAGEQYF
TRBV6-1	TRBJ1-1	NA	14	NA	TGTGCCAGCAGTGGACAGGTCGGAGACACTGAAGCTTTCTTT	CASSGQVGDTEAFF
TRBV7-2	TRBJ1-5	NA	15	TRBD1	TGTGCCAGCAGCTCCACAGGGGTTGGCAATCAGCCCCAGCATTTT	CASSSTGVGNQPQHF
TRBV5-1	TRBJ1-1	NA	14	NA	TGCGCCAGCACGGCTTGGGACACAGACACTGAAGCTTTCTTT	CASTAWDTDTEAFF
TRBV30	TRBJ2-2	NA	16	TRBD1	TGTGCCTGGAAGAGACAGGGGGCATGGGCCACCGGGGAGCTGTTTTTT	CAWKRQGAWATGELFF
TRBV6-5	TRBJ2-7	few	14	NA	TGTGCCAGTAGCAGGGATGGTGCTACCTACGAGCAGTACTTC	CASSRDGATYEQYF
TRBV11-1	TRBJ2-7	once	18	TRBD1	TGTGCCAGCAGCTTAAAGGCAGGGGGCTTAATTACCTACGACGGGCAGTACTTC	CASSLKAGGLITYDGQYF
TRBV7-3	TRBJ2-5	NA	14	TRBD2	TGTGCCAGCAGCTCCGGGGGGGCAGATGAGACCCAGTACTTC	CASSSGGADETQYF
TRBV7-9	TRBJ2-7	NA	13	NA	TGTGCCAGCAGCTTAAGTAATCTGGCCGAGCAGTACTTC	CASSLSNLAEQYF
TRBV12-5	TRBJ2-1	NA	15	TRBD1	TGTGCTACCGGTCAAGGGACAGCCTCCTACAATGAGCAGTTCTTC	CATGQGTASYNEQFF
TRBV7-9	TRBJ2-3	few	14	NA	TGTGCCAGCAGACTGCGGGAAAGCACAGATACGCAGTATTTT	CASRLRESTDTQYF
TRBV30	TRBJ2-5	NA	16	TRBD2	TGTGCCTGGAGTGTCATGGGCGGGGGGGCATGGGAGACCCAGTACTTC	CAWSVMGGGAWETQYF